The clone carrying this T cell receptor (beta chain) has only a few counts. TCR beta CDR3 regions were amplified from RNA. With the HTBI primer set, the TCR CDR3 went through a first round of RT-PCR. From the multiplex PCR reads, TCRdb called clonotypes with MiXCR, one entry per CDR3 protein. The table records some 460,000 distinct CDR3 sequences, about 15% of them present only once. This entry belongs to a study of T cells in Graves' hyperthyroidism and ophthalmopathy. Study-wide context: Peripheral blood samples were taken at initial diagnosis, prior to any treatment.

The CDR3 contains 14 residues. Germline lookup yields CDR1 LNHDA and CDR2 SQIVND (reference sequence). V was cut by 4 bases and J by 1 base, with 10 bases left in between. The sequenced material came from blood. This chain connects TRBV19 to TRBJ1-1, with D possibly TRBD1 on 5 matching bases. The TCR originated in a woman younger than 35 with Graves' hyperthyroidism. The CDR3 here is CASSTLGENTEAFF. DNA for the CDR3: TGTGCCAGTAGTACCTTGGGGGAGAACACTGAAGCTTTCTTT. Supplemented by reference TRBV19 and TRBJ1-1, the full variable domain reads DGGITQSPKYLFRKEGQNVTLSCEQNLNHDAMYWYRQDPGQGLRLIYYSQIVNDFQKGDIAEGYSVSREKKESFPLTVTSAQKNPTAFYLCASSTLGENTEAFFGQGTRLTVV.